This T cell receptor (beta chain) was retrieved from a study of OX40 agonist ivuxolimab in advanced cancers. In the study overall: The patients got ivuxolimab, which is an agonistic anti-OX40 (CD134) antibody.

The investigators sampled blood at baseline, at cycle 4 day 1, and at cycle 7 day 1. Study-level results: The CD4+ and CD8+ T cells in the blood had expanded clonally by week 6 at 0.1 to 3.0 mg/kg.

J lost 5 bases, V lost 2 bases, and 8 bases had no gene match. This CDR3 is 16 amino acids long. Germline CDR1 is SGHNT and CDR2 is YENEEA. Libraries were prepared by immunoSEQ multiplex PCR; TCRdb keeps only in-frame clonotypes and omits some of them. Among roughly 64,000 clones listed, 80% to 90% were seen once. A word on this clone: Antigen: not known.

J is TRBJ1-4 and V is TRBV11-3; 7 positions match TRBD1. Sequencing was performed on CD4+ or CD8+ T cells sorted from blood, taken in a trial of the OX40 agonist ivuxolimab. The TCR was taken from an adult with an advanced solid tumor such as melanoma, head and neck, liver or kidney cancer. Here the CDR3 DNA reads TGTGCCAGCAGCTTAAGTCGAGGGGGCGGCAATGAAAAACTGTTTTTT. Protein: CASSLSRGGGNEKLFF.